This TCR beta chain was identified during a study of cytomegalovirus exposure and HLA in healthy donors. The study, taken as a whole, reports: Exclusion applied to some V segments, including TRBV6-2 and TRBV6-3, as they were indistinguishable. In a later analysis, HLA-C alleles had the fewest associated TCRs, DRB1 alleles the most. One variant, a missense change in DCLRE1C, was linked in a later analysis to TCR beta V- and J-gene trimming.

About this clone: As yet, its antigen is unknown.

60 Vbeta and 13 Jbeta primers were used in PCR. Some clones are missing from TCRdb's copy, which holds only in-frame ones; the method was immunoSEQ multiplex PCR. The sample lists around 100,000 clones, 76% occurring once. Germline CDR1 SGHNT, CDR2 YYREEE (reference sequence). V was clipped by 4 bases and J by 5 bases; unmatched bases: 11. CDR3 length: 16 amino acids. The sample comprised PBMCs. J is TRBJ1-2 and V is TRBV5-4; the match to TRBD1 covers 10 bases. This sequence originates from a man aged 40-55 years in good health and CMV-seronegative. The CDR3, as DNA: TGTGCCAGCAGCGTTGGGAGGGACAGGGGAGAGTATGGCTACACCTTC. Its translation is CASSVGRDRGEYGYTF.